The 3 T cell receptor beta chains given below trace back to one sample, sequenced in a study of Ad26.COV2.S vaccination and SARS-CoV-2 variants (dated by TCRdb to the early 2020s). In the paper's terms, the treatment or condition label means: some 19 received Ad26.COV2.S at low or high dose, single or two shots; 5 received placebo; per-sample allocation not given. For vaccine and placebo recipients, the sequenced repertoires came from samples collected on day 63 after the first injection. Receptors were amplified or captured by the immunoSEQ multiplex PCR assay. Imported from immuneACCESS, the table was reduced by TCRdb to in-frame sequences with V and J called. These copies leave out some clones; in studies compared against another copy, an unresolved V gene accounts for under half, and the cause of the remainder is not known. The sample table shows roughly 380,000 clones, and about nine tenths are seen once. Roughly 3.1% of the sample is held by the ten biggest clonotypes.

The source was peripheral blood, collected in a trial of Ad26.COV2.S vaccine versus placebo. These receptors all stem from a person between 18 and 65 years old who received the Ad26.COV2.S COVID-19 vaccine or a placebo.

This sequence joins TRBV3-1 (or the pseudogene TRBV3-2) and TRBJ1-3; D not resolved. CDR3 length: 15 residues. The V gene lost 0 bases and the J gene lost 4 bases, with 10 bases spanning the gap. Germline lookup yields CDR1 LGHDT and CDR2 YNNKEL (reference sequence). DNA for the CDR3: TGTGCCAGCAGCCAAGAGTACTTTTCCGGAAACACCATATATTTT. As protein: CASSQEYFSGNTIYF.

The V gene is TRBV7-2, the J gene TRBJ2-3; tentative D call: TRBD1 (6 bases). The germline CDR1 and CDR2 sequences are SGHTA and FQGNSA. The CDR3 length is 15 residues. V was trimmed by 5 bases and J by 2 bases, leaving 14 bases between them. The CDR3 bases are TGTGCCAGCAGCCTTCGGGCAGGGGACACAGATACGCAGTATTTT. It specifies CASSLRAGDTDTQYF. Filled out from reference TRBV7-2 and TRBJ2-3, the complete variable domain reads GAGVSQSPSNKVTEKGKDVELRCDPISGHTALYWYRQSLGQGLEFLIYFQGNSAPDKSGLPSDRFSAERTGGSVSTLTIQRTQQEDSAVYLCASSLRAGDTDTQYFGPGTRLTVL.

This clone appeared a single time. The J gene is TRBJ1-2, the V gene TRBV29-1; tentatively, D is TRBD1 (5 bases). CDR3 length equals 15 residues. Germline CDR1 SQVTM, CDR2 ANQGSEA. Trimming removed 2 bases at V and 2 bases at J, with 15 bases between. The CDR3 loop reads CSVELSGRGNYGYTF. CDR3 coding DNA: TGCAGCGTTGAATTGTCGGGAAGGGGCAACTATGGCTACACCTTC.